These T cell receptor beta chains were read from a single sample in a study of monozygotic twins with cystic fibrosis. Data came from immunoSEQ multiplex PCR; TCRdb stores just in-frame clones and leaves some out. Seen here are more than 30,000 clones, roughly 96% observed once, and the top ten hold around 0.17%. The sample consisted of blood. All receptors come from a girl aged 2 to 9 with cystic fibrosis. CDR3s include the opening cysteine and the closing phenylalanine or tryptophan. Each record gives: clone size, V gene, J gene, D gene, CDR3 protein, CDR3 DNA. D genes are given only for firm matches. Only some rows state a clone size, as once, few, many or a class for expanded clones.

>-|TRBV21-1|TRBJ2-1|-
CATEAGEDNEQFF
TGTGCCACCGAGGCAGGAGAGGACAATGAGCAGTTCTTC
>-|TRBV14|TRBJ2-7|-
CASSQRGSYEQYF
TGTGCCAGCAGCCAACGGGGGTCCTACGAGCAGTACTTC
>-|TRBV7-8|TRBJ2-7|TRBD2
CASSLSLAGGTYEQYF
TGTGCCAGCAGCCTCTCGCTAGCGGGAGGCACCTACGAGCAGTACTTC
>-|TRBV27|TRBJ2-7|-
CASSLQGGQTYEQYF
TGTGCCAGCAGTCTCCAGGGTGGTCAAACCTACGAGCAGTACTTC
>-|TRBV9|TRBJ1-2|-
CASSPRDNGPGYTF
TGTGCCAGCAGCCCGCGGGACAATGGCCCTGGCTACACCTTC
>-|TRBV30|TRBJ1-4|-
CAWAGDGEKLFF
TGTGCCTGGGCAGGGGACGGCGAAAAACTGTTTTTT
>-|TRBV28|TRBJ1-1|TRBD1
CASSRGDRENTEAFF
TGTGCCAGCAGCCGGGGGGACAGGGAGAACACTGAAGCTTTCTTT
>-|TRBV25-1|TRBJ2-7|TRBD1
CASSDGDRYEQYF
TGTGCCAGCAGTGACGGGGACAGGTACGAGCAGTACTTC
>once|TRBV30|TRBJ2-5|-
CACLDDQETQYF
TGTGCCTGTTTGGACGACCAAGAGACCCAGTACTTC
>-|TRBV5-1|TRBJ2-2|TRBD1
CASSPAITGGTGELFF
TGCGCCAGCAGCCCGGCTATCACAGGGGGCACCGGGGAGCTGTTTTTT
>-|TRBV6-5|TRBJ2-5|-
CASSYTGMDQETQYF
TGTGCCAGCAGTTACACAGGGATGGACCAAGAGACCCAGTACTTC
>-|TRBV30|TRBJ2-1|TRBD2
CAWNGGYDNEQFF
TGTGCCTGGAACGGGGGGTACGACAATGAGCAGTTCTTC
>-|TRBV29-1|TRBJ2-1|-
CSAQGLLSNEQFF
TGCAGCGCCCAGGGACTCCTCTCCAATGAGCAGTTCTTC
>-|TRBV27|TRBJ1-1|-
CASSALGIYTEAFF
TGTGCCAGCAGTGCGTTAGGGATTTACACTGAAGCTTTCTTT
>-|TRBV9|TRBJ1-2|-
CASSPTTGAEGGYTF
TGTGCCAGCAGCCCCACCACCGGGGCCGAGGGGGGCTACACCTTC
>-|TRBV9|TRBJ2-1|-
CASSVGGAEYNEQFF
TGTGCCAGCAGCGTAGGCGGAGCGGAGTACAATGAGCAGTTCTTC
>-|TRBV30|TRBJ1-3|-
CAWILSGNTIYF
TGTGCCTGGATCCTGTCTGGAAACACCATATATTTT
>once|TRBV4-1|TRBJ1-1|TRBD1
CASSQPRQGRATEAFF
TGCGCCAGCAGCCAACCTAGACAGGGTAGGGCCACTGAAGCTTTCTTT
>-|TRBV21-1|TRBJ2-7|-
CASSKIGTSYEQYF
TGTGCCAGCAGCAAAATCGGGACATCCTACGAGCAGTACTTC
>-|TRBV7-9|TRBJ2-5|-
CASTWTDQETQYF
TGTGCCAGCACCTGGACAGACCAAGAGACCCAGTACTTC
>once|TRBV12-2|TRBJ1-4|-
CASRLASLRGEKLFF
TGTGCAAGTCGCTTAGCGTCCCTAAGGGGGGAAAAACTGTTTTTT
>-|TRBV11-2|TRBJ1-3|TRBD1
CASSSLTGGNTIYF
TGTGCCAGCAGCTCATTGACAGGGGGAAACACCATATATTTT
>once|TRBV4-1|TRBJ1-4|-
CASSQSTENEKLFF
TGCGCCAGCAGCCAGAGTACAGAAAATGAAAAACTGTTTTTT
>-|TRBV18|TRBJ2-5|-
CASSPHEGETQYF
TGTGCCAGCTCACCACACGAGGGGGAGACCCAGTACTTC
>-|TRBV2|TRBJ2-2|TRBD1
CASSETGIAGELFF
TGTGCCAGCAGTGAGACAGGGATCGCCGGGGAGCTGTTTTTT
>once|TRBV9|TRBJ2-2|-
CASSVQGTGELFF
TGTGCCAGCAGCGTACAAGGCACCGGGGAGCTGTTTTTT
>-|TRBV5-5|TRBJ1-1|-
CASSLLDTEAFF
TGTGCCAGCAGCTTGTTGGATACTGAAGCTTTCTTT
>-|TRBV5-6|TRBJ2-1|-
CASSLGSWGLGGDEQFF
TGTGCCAGCAGCTTAGGTAGCTGGGGGCTGGGAGGGGATGAGCAGTTCTTC
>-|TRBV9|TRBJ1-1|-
CASAPGGKRELSEAFF
TGTGCCAGCGCGCCGGGGGGTAAAAGGGAGTTATCTGAAGCTTTCTTT
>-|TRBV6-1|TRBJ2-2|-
CASSGAGELFF
TGTGCCAGCAGTGGGGCCGGGGAGCTGTTTTTT
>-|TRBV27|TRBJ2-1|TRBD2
CASSFTAGVRYNEQFF
TGTGCCAGCAGTTTCACAGCGGGAGTGAGATACAATGAGCAGTTCTTC
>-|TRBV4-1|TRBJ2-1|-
CASRDPLGSYNEQFF
TGCGCCAGCCGGGACCCGTTAGGCTCCTACAATGAGCAGTTCTTC
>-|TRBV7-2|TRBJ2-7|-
CASNSRQSLSYEQYF
TGTGCCAGCAACTCCCGACAGTCTCTCTCCTACGAGCAGTACTTC
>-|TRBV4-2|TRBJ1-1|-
CASSQGGLGVPEAFF
TGTGCCAGCAGCCAAGGAGGGCTGGGGGTCCCTGAAGCTTTCTTT
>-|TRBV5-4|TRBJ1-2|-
CASSANREEGYGYTF
TGTGCCAGCAGCGCAAACAGGGAGGAGGGCTATGGCTACACCTTC
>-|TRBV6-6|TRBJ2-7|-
CASTGRGNEQYF
TGTGCCAGCACTGGCAGGGGCAACGAGCAGTACTTC
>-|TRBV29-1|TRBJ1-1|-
CSVVKGGLTEAFF
TGCAGCGTTGTGAAGGGGGGGCTCACTGAAGCTTTCTTT
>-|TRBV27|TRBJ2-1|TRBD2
CASSVTSGSFSLIYNEQFF
TGTGCCAGCAGTGTGACTAGCGGGAGCTTCTCCCTTATATACAATGAGCAGTTCTTC
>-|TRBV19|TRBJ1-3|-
CASRRAVGNTIYF
TGTGCCAGTAGGCGAGCCGTCGGAAACACCATATATTTT
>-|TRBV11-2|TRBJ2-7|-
CASTLIGTPAYEQYF
TGTGCCAGCACCCTCATAGGGACCCCAGCCTACGAGCAGTACTTC
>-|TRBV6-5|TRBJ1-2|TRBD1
CASRRTGWYGYTF
TGTGCCAGCAGACGGACAGGGTGGTATGGCTACACCTTC
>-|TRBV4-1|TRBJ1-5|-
CASSQVEVGQPQHF
TGCGCCAGCAGCCAGGTAGAGGTAGGGCAGCCCCAGCATTTT
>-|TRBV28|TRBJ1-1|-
CASSFPLMNTEAFF
TGTGCCAGCAGTTTTCCCTTGATGAACACTGAAGCTTTCTTT
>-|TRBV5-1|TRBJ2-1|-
CASSLGQGTYNEQFF
TGCGCCAGCAGCTTGGGGCAGGGGACCTACAATGAGCAGTTCTTC
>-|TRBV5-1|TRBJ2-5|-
CASSLDETQYF
TGCGCCAGCAGCTTGGATGAGACCCAGTACTTC